Listed below are T cell receptor beta chains from one sample, sequenced in a study of CD8+CD57+ T cells in acquired aplastic anemia. In TCRdb, the reads were re-called with MiXCR into one record per CDR3 protein. The table has under 500,000 distinct CDR3 sequences, roughly a third seen once. Input material: sorted CD4+, CD8+, or CD8+CD57+ T cells (not recorded which) from PBMCs. The source of these receptors is a human donor with aplastic anemia. Both conserved end residues are part of each CDR3. D genes are given only for firm matches. Some rows mark clone size as missing; the rest say once, few, many or name a class of expanded clone.

TRBV20-1	many	TRBJ2-5	TRBD1	CSARQGGETQYF	TGCAGTGCACGACAGGGCGGAGAGACCCAGTACTTC
TRBV7-2	few	TRBJ1-1	-	CASSPYPGATEAFF	TGTGCCAGCAGCCCCTACCCGGGGGCGACCGAAGCTTTCTTT
TRBV2	many	TRBJ1-5	-	CASSVLGDSNQPQHF	TGTGCCAGCAGTGTGTTGGGGGACTCTAATCAGCCCCAGCATTTT
TRBV10-3	-	TRBJ1-1	-	CASRQGMEGTEAFF	TGTGCCTCCAGGCAGGGGATGGAAGGGACTGAAGCTTTCTTT
TRBV20-1	-	TRBJ2-1	-	CSARGGSRTYNEQFF	TGCAGTGCTAGGGGGGGATCTCGGACCTACAATGAGCAGTTCTTC
TRBV20-1	-	TRBJ2-7	-	CSARGDELPAYEQYF	TGCAGTGCTAGAGGGGATGAACTGCCTGCCTACGAGCAGTACTTC
TRBV19	-	TRBJ1-1	-	CASDPGRPEAFF	TGTGCCAGTGATCCAGGGAGGCCTGAAGCTTTCTTT
TRBV28	-	TRBJ1-2	-	CASRWTRGAFNYGYTF	TGTGCCAGCAGGTGGACGCGGGGGGCTTTTAACTATGGCTACACCTTC
TRBV5-1	-	TRBJ2-7	TRBD1	CASSLVGGIYEQYF	TGCGCCAGCAGCTTGGTAGGGGGCATCTACGAGCAGTACTTC
TRBV29-1	-	TRBJ1-2	TRBD1	CSFTGGYGYTF	TGCAGCTTTACAGGGGGCTATGGCTACACCTTC
TRBV25-1	-	TRBJ2-1	TRBD2	CASSASGSHNAQFF	TGTGCCAGCAGCGCTAGCGGGAGCCACAATGCGCAGTTCTTC
TRBV2	-	TRBJ1-2	-	CACSARFPSPGNYGYTF	-
TRBV13	many	TRBJ1-6	-	CASSLGDGSGGSPLHF	TGTGCCAGCAGCTTAGGGGACGGCTCAGGTGGCTCACCCCTCCACTTT
TRBV9	-	TRBJ2-3	-	CASSRDLPSTDTQYF	TGTGCCAGCAGCAGGGACCTACCTAGCACAGATACGCAGTATTTT
TRBV5-1	many	TRBJ2-7	-	CASSFEPGEQYF	TGCGCCAGCAGCTTTGAGCCGGGGGAGCAGTACTTC
TRBV25-1	-	TRBJ1-1	-	CAGSVSGLRRHTEAFF	TGTGCCGGCAGTGTTTCAGGGTTAAGGCGACACACTGAAGCTTTCTTT
TRBV19	many	TRBJ1-6	TRBD1	CASNHETGAHPVPLHF	TGTGCCAGTAATCATGAGACAGGGGCCCACCCGGTGCCCCTCCACTTT
TRBV24-1	once	TRBJ2-7	-	CATKLGPPHQYF	TGTGCCACCAAGTTGGGCCCGCCTCACCAGTACTTC
TRBV25-1	-	TRBJ1-2	TRBD1	CASRDSQGAYGYTF	TGTGCCAGCAGAGATAGTCAGGGGGCCTATGGCTACACCTTC
TRBV20-1	-	TRBJ2-1	TRBD2	CSPSSAGGTQEQFF	TGCAGTCCCTCCTCGGCGGGAGGAACCCAGGAGCAGTTCTTC
TRBV11-1	-	TRBJ2-6	TRBD2	CAGSFSGGAVGANVLTF	TGTGCCGGCAGTTTCAGCGGGGGGGCCGTTGGGGCCAACGTCCTGACTTTC
TRBV29-1	many	TRBJ2-2	-	CSVDRVNTGELFF	TGCAGCGTTGATCGGGTAAACACCGGGGAGCTGTTTTTT
TRBV2	few	TRBJ1-2	-	CASSFAGDYGYTF	TGTGCCAGCAGTTTCGCAGGGGACTATGGCTACACCTTC
TRBV19	many	TRBJ2-3	-	CASSILPDAGADTQYF	TGTGCCAGTAGTATCCTTCCGGACGCGGGCGCAGATACGCAGTATTTT
TRBV10-3	-	TRBJ2-7	-	CAIRVRTETYEQYF	TGTGCCATCAGGGTTCGGACCGAAACCTACGAGCAGTACTTC
TRBV20-1	few	TRBJ2-3	-	CSARDSVRSTDTQYF	TGCAGTGCTAGAGATAGTGTCCGAAGCACAGATACGCAGTATTTT
TRBV29-1	many	TRBJ1-1	-	CSVEMGPSTEAFF	TGCAGCGTTGAAATGGGGCCATCCACTGAAGCTTTCTTT
TRBV15	-	TRBJ1-5	TRBD1	CATKQGINQPQHF	TGTGCCACAAAACAGGGGATCAATCAGCCCCAGCATTTT
TRBV5-1	many	TRBJ2-7	-	CASSPAGFYEQYF	TGCGCCAGCAGCCCTGCAGGGTTTTACGAGCAGTACTTC
TRBV10-3	few	TRBJ1-2	TRBD1	CAICTGVGYTF	TGTGCCATATGTACAGGGGTCGGCTACACCTTC
TRBV5-1	few	TRBJ2-1	TRBD2	CASSQGGGWDEQFF	TGCGCCAGCAGTCAGGGCGGGGGTTGGGATGAGCAGTTCTTC
TRBV6-2/TRBV6-3	-	TRBJ2-1	-	CASSYDGVSNEQFF	TGTGCCAGCAGTTACGACGGGGTTTCCAATGAGCAGTTCTTC
TRBV7-9	many	TRBJ1-1	-	CASSIKGQVYTEAFF	TGTGCCAGCAGCATCAAGGGACAAGTATACACTGAAGCTTTCTTT
TRBV12-3/TRBV12-4	-	TRBJ2-1	TRBD2	CASSGLALNEQFF	TGTGCCAGCTCGGGACTAGCGTTAAATGAGCAGTTCTTC
TRBV29-1	-	TRBJ2-7	-	CSLTGPVEQYF	TGCAGCTTAACGGGCCCCGTCGAGCAGTACTTC
TRBV30	few	TRBJ2-7	TRBD1	CAEGQSYEQYF	TGTGCCGAGGGACAGTCCTACGAGCAGTACTTC
TRBV6-4	-	TRBJ1-1	-	CASSASGARTEAFF	TGTGCCAGCAGCGCTTCGGGGGCGCGTACTGAAGCTTTCTTT
TRBV19	-	TRBJ2-7	-	CASSIAFRDSYEQCF	TGTGCCAGTAGTATAGCTTTTAGGGACTCCTACGAGCAGTGCTTC
TRBV6-1	-	TRBJ1-6	-	CASSEGGAPLHF	TGTGCCAGCAGCGAGGGAGGAGCACCCCTCCACTTT
TRBV9	many	TRBJ1-2	-	CASSVGVTENYGYTF	TGTGCCAGCAGCGTAGGAGTGACAGAAAACTATGGCTACACCTTC
TRBV29-1	many	TRBJ2-5	-	CSVGPRLAQQETQYF	TGCAGCGTTGGGCCCCGATTAGCGCAACAAGAGACCCAGTACTTC
TRBV2	few	TRBJ1-2	-	CASSDQGIYGYTF	TGTGCCAGCAGTGATCAAGGGATCTATGGCTACACCTTC
TRBV12-5	few	TRBJ1-2	TRBD1	CASGPDRLGGYTF	TGTGCTAGTGGACCGGACAGGTTGGGTGGCTACACCTTC
TRBV29-1	many	TRBJ2-2	TRBD1	CSVGQGTGELFF	TGCAGCGTTGGACAGGGAACCGGGGAGCTGTTTTTT
TRBV24-1	-	TRBJ2-2	TRBD2	CASTNSGSGELLF	TGTGCCAGCACCAATAGCGGGAGTGGGGAGCTGCTTTTT
TRBV6-1	-	TRBJ2-1	-	CASSALWGLHNEQFF	TGTGCCAGCAGCGCCCTCTGGGGTCTCCACAATGAGCAGTTCTTC
TRBV11-2	few	TRBJ2-4	-	CASTGLGINIQYF	TGTGCCAGCACAGGGTTAGGGATAAACATTCAGTACTTC
TRBV6-1	-	TRBJ1-1	-	CASSLDRSHTEAFF	TGTGCCAGCAGTCTCGACAGATCCCACACTGAAGCTTTCTTT
TRBV3-1	-	TRBJ1-2	-	CASSTSFPYGYTF	TGTGCCAGCTCGACCAGCTTTCCTTATGGCTACACCTTC
TRBV19	many	TRBJ1-2	TRBD1	CASSLLRGHYGYTF	TGTGCCAGTAGTTTGCTCAGGGGGCATTATGGCTACACCTTC
TRBV12-3/TRBV12-4	-	TRBJ2-7	TRBD2	CASSSIKTVLAGGPSYEQYF	TGTGCCAGCAGTTCAATCAAAACTGTACTAGCGGGAGGGCCATCCTACGAGCAGTACTTC
TRBV29-1	-	TRBJ2-7	TRBD1	CSVGGDRGYEQYF	TGCAGCGTTGGGGGGGACAGGGGCTACGAGCAGTACTTC
TRBV7-2	many	TRBJ1-2	-	CASRSGYTF	TGTGCCAGCCGCAGCGGCTACACCTTC
TRBV11-2	-	TRBJ1-5	-	CASSKLAGGPQHF	TGTGCCAGCAGCAAACTAGCGGGAGGGCCCCAGCATTTT
TRBV20-1	-	TRBJ1-1	TRBD1	CSAREPGQDTEAFF	TGCAGTGCTAGAGAACCGGGACAGGACACTGAAGCTTTCTTT